The 6 T cell receptor beta chains below all came from one sample that was sequenced in a study of CD8 T cells in Susac syndrome. When the RNA was reverse transcribed, random hexamers were used with an input of roughly 0.5 to 1 ug. MiXCR, run by TCRdb on the immunoSEQ multiplex PCR reads, gives a single entry per CDR3 protein. Here the sample spans a few hundred thousand distinct CDR3 sequences, around 83% being singletons. What was sequenced was CD8+ T cells from PBMCs. These receptors were obtained from a human donor with multiple sclerosis.

The rearrangement joins TRBV7-6 to TRBJ2-7, with D tentatively TRBD2 (6 bases). V lost 5 bases to trimming and J lost 3 bases, with 23 bases between them. This CDR3 has 17 amino acids. The germline V gene encodes CDR1 SGHVS and CDR2 FNYEAQ. The CDR3 region is CASSGNLQRVGDYEQYF. As DNA, the CDR3 is TGTGCCAGCAGCGGAAATCTCCAGCGGGTAGGGGACTACGAGCAGTACTTC.

The sample holds a few counts of this clonotype. The chain uses TRBV6-5 and TRBJ2-7; D gene ambiguous. CDR3 length: 13 amino acids. Trimming pared 0 bases from V and 4 bases from J, leaving 7 bases between. Germline assignment: CDR1 MNHEY and CDR2 SVGAGI. In DNA form, the CDR3 reads TGTGCCAGCAGTTACTCGGTAGATTACGAGCAGTACTTC. The encoded protein is CASSYSVDYEQYF.

The CDR3 bases are TGTGCCAGTAGTATCGGGGGGGCTCGTGGCTACACCTTC. This gives the protein CASSIGGARGYTF. The V gene is TRBV19, the J gene TRBJ1-2; D is perhaps TRBD1 (6 bases). V was clipped by 3 bases and J by 7 bases, with 12 bases between them. The CDR3 has 13 residues. Looked up from germline, CDR1 is LNHDA and CDR2 is SQIVND (reference sequence).

The chain employs TRBV20-1 and TRBJ2-1; tentatively, D is TRBD2 (5 bases). This CDR3 has 13 amino acids. Germline V gives CDR1 DFQATT, CDR2 SNEGSKA (reference sequence). Between the trimmed V and J ends, which lost 6 bases and 4 bases, there was a span of 13 bases. Here the CDR3 reads CSAEDWAYNEQFF. CDR3 coding DNA: TGCAGTGCGGAGGACTGGGCATACAATGAGCAGTTCTTC.

The chain couples TRBV5-5 to TRBJ1-2, with 8 bases fitting TRBD1. Germline V gene sequence: CDR1 SGHKS, CDR2 YYEKEE (reference sequence). J gave up 2 bases and V 4 bases, and 4 bases lay outside the gene matches. This CDR3 is built from 14 residues. The CDR3 protein is CASSPRTGNYGYTF. CDR3 sequence (DNA): TGTGCCAGCAGCCCCCGGACAGGGAACTATGGCTACACCTTC.

Only one count was recorded for this clonotype. The chain couples TRBV25-1 to TRBJ2-3; D unresolved. V was cut by 2 bases and J by 2 bases, with 5 bases left in between. The germline CDR1 and CDR2 sequences are MGHDK and SYGVNS. This CDR3 contains 13 residues. The CDR3 region has the DNA TGTGCCAGCAGTGAAATGCTCACAGATACGCAGTATTTT. Translation: CASSEMLTDTQYF.